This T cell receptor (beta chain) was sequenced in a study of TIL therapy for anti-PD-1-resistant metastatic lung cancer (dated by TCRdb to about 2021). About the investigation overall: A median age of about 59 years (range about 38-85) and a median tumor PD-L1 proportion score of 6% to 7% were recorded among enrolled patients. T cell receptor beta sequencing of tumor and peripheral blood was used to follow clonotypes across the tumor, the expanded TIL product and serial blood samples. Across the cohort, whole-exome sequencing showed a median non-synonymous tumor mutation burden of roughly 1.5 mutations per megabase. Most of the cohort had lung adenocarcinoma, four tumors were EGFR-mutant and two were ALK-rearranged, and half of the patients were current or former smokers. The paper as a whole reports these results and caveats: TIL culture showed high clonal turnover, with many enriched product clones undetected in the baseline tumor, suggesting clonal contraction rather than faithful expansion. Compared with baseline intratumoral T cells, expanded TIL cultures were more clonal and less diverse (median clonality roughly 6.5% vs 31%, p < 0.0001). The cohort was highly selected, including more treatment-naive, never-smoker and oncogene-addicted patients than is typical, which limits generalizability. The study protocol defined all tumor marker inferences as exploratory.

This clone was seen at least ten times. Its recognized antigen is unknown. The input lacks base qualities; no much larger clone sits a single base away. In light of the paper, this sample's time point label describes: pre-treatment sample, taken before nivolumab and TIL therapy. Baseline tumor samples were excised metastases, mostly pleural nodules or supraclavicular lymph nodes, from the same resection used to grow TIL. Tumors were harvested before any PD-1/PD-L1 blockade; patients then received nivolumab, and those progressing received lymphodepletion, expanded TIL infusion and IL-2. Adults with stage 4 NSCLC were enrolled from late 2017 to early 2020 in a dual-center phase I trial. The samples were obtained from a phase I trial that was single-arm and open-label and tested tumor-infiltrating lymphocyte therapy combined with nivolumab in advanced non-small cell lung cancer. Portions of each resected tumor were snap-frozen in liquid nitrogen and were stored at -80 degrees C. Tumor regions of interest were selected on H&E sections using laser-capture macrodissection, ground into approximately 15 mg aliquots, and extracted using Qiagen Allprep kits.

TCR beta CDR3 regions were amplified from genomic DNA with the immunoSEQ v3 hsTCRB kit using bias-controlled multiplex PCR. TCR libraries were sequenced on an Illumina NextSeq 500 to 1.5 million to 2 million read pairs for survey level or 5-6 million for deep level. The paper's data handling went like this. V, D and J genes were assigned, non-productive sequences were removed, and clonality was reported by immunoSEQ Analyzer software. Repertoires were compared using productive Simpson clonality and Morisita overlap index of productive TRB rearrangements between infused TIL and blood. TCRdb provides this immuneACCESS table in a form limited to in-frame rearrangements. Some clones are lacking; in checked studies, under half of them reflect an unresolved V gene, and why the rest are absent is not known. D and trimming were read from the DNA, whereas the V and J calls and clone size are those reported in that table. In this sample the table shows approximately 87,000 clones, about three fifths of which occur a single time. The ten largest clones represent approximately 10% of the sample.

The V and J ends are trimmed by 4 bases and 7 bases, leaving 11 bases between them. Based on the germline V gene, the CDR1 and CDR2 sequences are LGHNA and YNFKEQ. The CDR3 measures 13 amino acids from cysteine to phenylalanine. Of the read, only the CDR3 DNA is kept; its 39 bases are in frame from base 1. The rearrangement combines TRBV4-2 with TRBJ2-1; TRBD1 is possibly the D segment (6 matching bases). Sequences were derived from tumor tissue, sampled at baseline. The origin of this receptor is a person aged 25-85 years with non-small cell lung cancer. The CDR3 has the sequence CASSPRGGNEQFF. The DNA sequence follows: TGTGCCAGCAGCCCCCGAGGGGGAAATGAGCAGTTCTTC.